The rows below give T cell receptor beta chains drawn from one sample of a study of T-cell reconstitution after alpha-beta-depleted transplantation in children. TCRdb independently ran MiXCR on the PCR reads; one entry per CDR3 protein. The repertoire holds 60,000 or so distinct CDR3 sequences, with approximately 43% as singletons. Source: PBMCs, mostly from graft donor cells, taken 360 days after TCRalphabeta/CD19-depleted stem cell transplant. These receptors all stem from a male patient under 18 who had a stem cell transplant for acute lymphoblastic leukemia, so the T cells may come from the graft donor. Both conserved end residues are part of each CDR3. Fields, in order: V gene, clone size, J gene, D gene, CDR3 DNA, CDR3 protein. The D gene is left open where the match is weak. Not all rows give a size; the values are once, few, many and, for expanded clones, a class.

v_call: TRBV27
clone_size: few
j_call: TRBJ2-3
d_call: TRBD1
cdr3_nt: TGTGCCAGCAGTTTCGACAGGGCAGCCGGGTCAGATAGGGCAGATACGCAGTATTTT
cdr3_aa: CASSFDRAAGSDRADTQYF

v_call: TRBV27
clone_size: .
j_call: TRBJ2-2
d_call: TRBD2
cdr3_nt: TGTGCCAGCAGTTTATCATCTAGCGGGACCACCGGGGAGCTGTTTTTT
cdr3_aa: CASSLSSSGTTGELFF

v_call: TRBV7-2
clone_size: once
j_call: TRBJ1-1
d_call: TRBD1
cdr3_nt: TGTGCCAGCAGCATAAGGACAGGAAACACTGAAGCTTTCTTT
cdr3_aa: CASSIRTGNTEAFF

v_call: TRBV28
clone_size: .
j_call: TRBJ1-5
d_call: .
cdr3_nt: TGTGCCAGCAGTTTCGGGGAGCCCCAGCATTTT
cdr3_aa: CASSFGEPQHF

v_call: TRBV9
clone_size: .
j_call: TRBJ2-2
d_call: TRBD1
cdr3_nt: TGTGCCAGCAGCTCACCTGGACAGGTTGCGAACACCGGGGAGCTGTTTTTT
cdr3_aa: CASSSPGQVANTGELFF

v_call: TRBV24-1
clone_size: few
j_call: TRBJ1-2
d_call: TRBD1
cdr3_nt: TGTGCCACCAGTTTGACAGGGGACTATGGCTACACCTTC
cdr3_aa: CATSLTGDYGYTF

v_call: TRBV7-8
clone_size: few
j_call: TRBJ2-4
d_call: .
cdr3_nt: TGTGCCAGCAGCTTATTCCAGGGGACCAAAAACATTCAGTACTTC
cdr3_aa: CASSLFQGTKNIQYF

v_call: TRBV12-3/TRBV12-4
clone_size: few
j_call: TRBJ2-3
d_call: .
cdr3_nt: TGTGCCAGCAGCCTGACTATCCGCACAGATACGCAGTATTTT
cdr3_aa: CASSLTIRTDTQYF

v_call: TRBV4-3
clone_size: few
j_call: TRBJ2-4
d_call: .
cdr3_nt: TGCGCCAGCAGCCAAGAACTCAACGGGCTAGCCAAAAACATTCAGTACTTC
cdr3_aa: CASSQELNGLAKNIQYF

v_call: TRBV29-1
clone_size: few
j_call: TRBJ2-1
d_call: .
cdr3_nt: TGCAGCGTTGAAACAGACAGAGACAATGAGCAGTTCTTC
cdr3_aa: CSVETDRDNEQFF

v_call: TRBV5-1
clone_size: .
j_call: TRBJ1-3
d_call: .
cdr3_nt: TGCGCCAGCAGGAAGATCTCTGGAAACACCATATATTTT
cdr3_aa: CASRKISGNTIYF

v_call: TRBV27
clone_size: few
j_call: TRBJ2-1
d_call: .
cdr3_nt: TGTGCCAGCAGTTCACTTAGAGGGACCACTTACAATGAGCAGTTCTTC
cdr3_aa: CASSSLRGTTYNEQFF

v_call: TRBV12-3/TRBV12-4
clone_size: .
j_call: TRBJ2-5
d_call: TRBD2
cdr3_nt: TGTGCCAGCAGTTTAAGGACTAGCGGGGGAGAGACCCAGTACTTC
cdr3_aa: CASSLRTSGGETQYF

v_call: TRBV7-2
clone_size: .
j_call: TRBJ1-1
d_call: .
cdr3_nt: TGTGCCAGCAGCTTAGCGGGGGGGGCGCGTAAAGCTTTCTTT
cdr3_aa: CASSLAGGARKAFF

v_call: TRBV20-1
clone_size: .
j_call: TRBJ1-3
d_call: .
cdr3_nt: TGCAGTGCTAGAGAGAAGGGACTCAGGACCATATATTTT
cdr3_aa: CSAREKGLRTIYF

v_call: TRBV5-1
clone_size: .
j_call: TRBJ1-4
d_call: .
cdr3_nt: TGCGCCAGCAGCTTGGACGTGGGTCCTAATGAAAAACTGTTTTTT
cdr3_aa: CASSLDVGPNEKLFF

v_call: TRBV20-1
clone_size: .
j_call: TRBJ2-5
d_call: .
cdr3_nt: TGCAGTGCTAGAGGAGTGACCCAGGGAGAGACCCAGTACTTC
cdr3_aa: CSARGVTQGETQYF

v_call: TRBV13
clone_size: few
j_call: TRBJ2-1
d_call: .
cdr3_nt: TGTGCCAGCAGACCGGTGGTAATGTACAATGAGCAGTTCTTC
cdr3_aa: CASRPVVMYNEQFF

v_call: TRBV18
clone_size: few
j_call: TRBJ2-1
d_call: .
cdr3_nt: TGTGCCAGCTCGGGACGGACCTACAATGAGCAGTTCTTC
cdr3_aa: CASSGRTYNEQFF

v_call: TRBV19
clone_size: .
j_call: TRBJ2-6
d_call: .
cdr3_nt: TGTGCCAGTAGTATAGCACAGGCTGGGGCCAACGTCCTGACTTTC
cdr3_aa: CASSIAQAGANVLTF

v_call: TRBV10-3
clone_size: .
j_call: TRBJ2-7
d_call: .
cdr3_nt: TGTGCCATCACCAAGGACTACCAAGGGGATGGAGAGCAGTACTTC
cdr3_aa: CAITKDYQGDGEQYF

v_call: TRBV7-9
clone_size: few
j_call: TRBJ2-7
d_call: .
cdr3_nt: TGTGCCAGCAGCGATTCGCTTTCCATGAGCTCCTACGAGCAGTACTTC
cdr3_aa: CASSDSLSMSSYEQYF

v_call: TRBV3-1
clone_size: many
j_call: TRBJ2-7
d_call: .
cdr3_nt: TGTGCCAGCAGCCAAATCGCGGGAAACGAGCAGTACTTC
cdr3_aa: CASSQIAGNEQYF

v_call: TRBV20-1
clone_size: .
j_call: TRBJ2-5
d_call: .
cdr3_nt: TGCAGTGCTTTACTCCCGGGATCCCAAGAGACCCAGTACTTC
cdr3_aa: CSALLPGSQETQYF